These 15 T cell receptor beta chains came from one sample sequenced in a study of blood T cell repertoires in COVID-19. Sequenced by immunoSEQ multiplex PCR; TCRdb stores in-frame clones only, minus some. The sample includes approximately 670,000 clones, 70% to 90% of them seen just once. Sequenced: peripheral blood. These receptors were taken from a woman aged 18-30 years with acute or convalescent COVID-19.

A remark on this clone: Other nucleotide sequences from this sample produce the same CDR3. V usage is TRBV19 and J usage is TRBJ1-1, with unresolved D. Germline V lookup: CDR1 LNHDA, CDR2 SQIVND (reference sequence). This CDR3 contains 14 residues. V gave up 3 bases and J gave up 1 base, with 9 bases separating them. The DNA for the CDR3 is TGTGCCAGTAGTATTAGCGGAGGGAACACTGAAGCTTTCTTT. Amino acid sequence: CASSISGGNTEAFF.

This sequence joins TRBV3-1 (or the pseudogene TRBV3-2) and TRBJ1-1; D is undetermined. CDR1 is LGHDT, CDR2 YNNKEL, per germline (reference sequence). The CDR3 is 15 residues long. V lost 5 bases and J 5 bases, leaving 18 bases between the germline ends. CDR3 loop: CASSDMPAGTTEAFF. DNA of the CDR3: TGTGCCAGCAGCGACATGCCCGCGGGAACTACTGAAGCTTTCTTT.

V and J are TRBV29-1 and TRBJ1-1; 7 bases match TRBD1. The germline CDR1 and CDR2 sequences are SQVTM and ANQGSEA. V gave up 2 bases and J gave up 6 bases; unmatched junction bases: 3. CDR3 length equals 12 residues. The CDR3 loop is CSVETGDAEAFF. The CDR3 DNA reads TGCAGCGTTGAAACAGGGGATGCTGAAGCTTTCTTT.

DNA for the CDR3: TGTGCCAGCAGCCCGAACCCAGGGCTAGGTCAGCCCCAGCATTTT. Protein sequence: CASSPNPGLGQPQHF. The V gene is TRBV7-2, the J gene TRBJ1-5; perhaps TRBD1 as D (5 bases). Germline V gives CDR1 SGHTA, CDR2 FQGNSA. The length of the CDR3 is 15 residues. V dropped 5 bases and J dropped 6 bases, with 17 bases sitting between them.

Notes on this clone: The junction departs from germline at one end; a sequencing error may be responsible. CDR3 sequence (DNA): TGTGCCACCAGTGCTCTCGGGGAGGGAACAGATACGCAGTATTTT. Its protein product is CATSALGEGTDTQYF. J is TRBJ2-3 and V is TRBV10-3; 7 nucleotides align to TRBD2. Germline V gene lookup returns CDR1 ENHRY and CDR2 SYGVKD. This CDR3 is built from 15 residues.

This rearrangement joins TRBV10-3 to TRBJ2-7; 7 bases map to TRBD2. Germline V lookup: CDR1 ENHRY, CDR2 SYGVKD. The trim removed 11 bases at V and 2 bases at J, leaving 9 bases unmatched. CDR3 length: 13 amino acids. CDR3 bases: TGTGCCGTTCAGGCAGGGACTACCTACGAGCAGTACTTC. It specifies CAVQAGTTYEQYF.

This chain connects TRBV30 to TRBJ1-2; D unclear. V shed 2 bases and J shed 4 bases, with 5 bases lying between them. This CDR3 comprises 11 residues. Germline CDR1 GTSNPN, CDR2 SVGIG (reference sequence). CDR3 bases: TGTGCCTGGAGTCCCAGCTATGGCTACACCTTC. It is translated as CAWSPSYGYTF.

The DNA for the CDR3 is TGTGCCAGCAGTTACTCCGCGGGGAGGGGCACTGAAGCTTTCTTT. Translation: CASSYSAGRGTEAFF. The chain employs TRBV6-5 and TRBJ1-1; TRBD1 might be the D (5 bases). Germline V CDR1 and CDR2: MNHEY, SVGAGI. This CDR3 is 15 amino acids long. V gave up 0 bases and J gave up 4 bases, with 12 bases separating them.

V gene TRBV6-2 or TRBV6-3 combines with J gene TRBJ2-7; no clear D. The V end was cut by 1 base, the J end by 2 bases, with 18 bases between. The CDR3 sequence is 17 residues long. Germline loops: CDR1 MNHEY, CDR2 SVGEGT. CDR3 in DNA: TGTGCCAGCAGTTACTTCCCATGGGCAGGCGAACCCTACGAGCAGTACTTC. Protein sequence: CASSYFPWAGEPYEQYF.

The V and J genes are TRBV7-3 and TRBJ1-6; TRBD1 matches at 10 bases. The germline gives CDR1 SGHTA, CDR2 FQGTGA. CDR3 length: 19 amino acids. The junction had 18 bases not matched to a gene; V was cut back by 8 bases and J by 5 bases. The CDR3 DNA follows: TGTGCCAGCCTGGTGGGGGACAGGGGCCCTAAAGTCGATAATTCACCCCTCCACTTT. Translated: CASLVGDRGPKVDNSPLHF.

This chain joins TRBV11-1 and TRBJ2-2; 10 bases fit TRBD1. This CDR3 region has 16 residues. The germline V gene encodes CDR1 SGHAT and CDR2 FQDESV (reference sequence). With V trimmed by 1 base and J by 5 bases, 4 bases remained unmatched. The CDR3 DNA reads TGTGCCAGCAGCTTAGGACAGGGGGCGCTTACCGGGGAGCTGTTTTTT. This encodes CASSLGQGALTGELFF. The whole variable domain, remainder taken from reference TRBV11-1 and TRBJ2-2, is EAEVAQSPRYKITEKSQAVAFWCDPISGHATLYWYRQILGQGPELLVQFQDESVVDDSQLPKDRFSAERLKGVDSTLKIQPAELGDSAMYLCASSLGQGALTGELFFGEGSRLTVL.

The chain joins TRBV7-2 to TRBJ2-1; 8 nucleotides match TRBD2. The CDR3 is 15 amino acids. CDR1 is SGHTA and CDR2 is FQGNSA in the germline V gene. The ends lost 5 bases at V and 6 bases at J; junction bases unmatched: 9. The CDR3 region has the DNA TGTGCCAGCAGCCACCGGGTAGCGGGGTCCAATGAGCAGTTCTTC. Translating it yields CASSHRVAGSNEQFF.

The rearrangement links TRBV7-3 to TRBJ1-2; 8 positions agree with TRBD1. In germline, CDR1 is SGHTA, CDR2 FQGTGA. This CDR3 is built from 15 residues. Trimming cost V 5 bases and J 4 bases; bases outside gene matches: 9. CDR3 residues: CASSPYPGQGYGYTF. The CDR3 DNA reads TGTGCCAGCAGCCCATACCCAGGACAGGGCTATGGCTACACCTTC.

This clone appeared once. The J gene is TRBJ2-1, the V gene TRBV13; D is unclear. The CDR3 is 15 amino acids. Germline CDR1 and CDR2: PRHDT and FYEKMQ (reference sequence). With 5 bases removed from V and 0 bases from J, the gap between germline ends came to 11 bases. The CDR3 spells CASSHSLVSYNEQFF. CDR3 nucleotides: TGTGCCAGCAGCCACAGCCTTGTCTCCTACAATGAGCAGTTCTTC.

The chain carries TRBV21-1 and TRBJ2-5; TRBD1, the D gene given by the table, was not confirmed from the DNA. TRBV21-1 is labeled a pseudogene. This CDR3 is built from 13 residues. The CDR3 DNA is TGTGCCAGCGGGACAGGGGGTCAAGAGACCCAGTACTTC. Protein sequence: CASGTGGQETQYF.